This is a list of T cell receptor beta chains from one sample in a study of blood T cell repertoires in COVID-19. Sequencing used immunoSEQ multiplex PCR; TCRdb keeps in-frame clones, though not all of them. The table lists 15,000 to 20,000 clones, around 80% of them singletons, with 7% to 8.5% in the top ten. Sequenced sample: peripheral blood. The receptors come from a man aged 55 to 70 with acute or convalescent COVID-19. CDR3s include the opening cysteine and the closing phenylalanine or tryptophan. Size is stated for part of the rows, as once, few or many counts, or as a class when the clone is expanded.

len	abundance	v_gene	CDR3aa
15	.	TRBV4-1	CASSQGFKGGYEQYF
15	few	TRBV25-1	CASSEWFSSSNEQFF
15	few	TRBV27	CASSLSFEVNQPQHF
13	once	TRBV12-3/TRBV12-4	CASSLRQGLGYTF
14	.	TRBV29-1	CSVRQGADNSPLHF
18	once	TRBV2	CASSAISSGGGKRDEQYF
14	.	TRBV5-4	CASSSRQGLDTQYF
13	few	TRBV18	CASSPEAVYGYTF
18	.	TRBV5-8	CASSLATAPNSGANVLTF
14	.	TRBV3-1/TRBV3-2	CASTRWDKTYEQYF
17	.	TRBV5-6	CASSLAGQGRYQETQYF
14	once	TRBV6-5	CASSTRGQGIGAFF
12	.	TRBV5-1	CASSKTADGYTF
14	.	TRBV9	CASSASLDREPPFF
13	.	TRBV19	CASSINMNTEAFF
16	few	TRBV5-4	CASSPARVRSTDTQYF